Listed below are T cell receptor beta chains from one sample, sequenced in a study of blood T cell repertoires in COVID-19. Assay used: immunoSEQ multiplex PCR; TCRdb lists only in-frame clones, some missing. Of around 190,000 clones in the sample, around 86% are singletons; the top ten hold around 6%. Sequencing input: PBMCs or T cells enriched from blood (not recorded which). Every receptor here comes from a man between 40 and 49 years old with acute COVID-19. Each CDR3 is given without its conserved first and last residue. Fields, in order: CDR3 protein, V gene.

ASSYRQRNTEAF | TRBV6-5
ASSQVADRGRDTIY | TRBV7-6
ASNNRGYVEQY | TRBV3-1/TRBV3-2
ASSRDRGWNEQF | TRBV5-1
ASEIGGANYGYT | TRBV28
ASSPPLGGMGYT | TRBV4-1
ASSYSGPNYGYT | TRBV6-5
ATAGSGELF | TRBV19
ASSFSGTGYGYT | TRBV27
SVEGLSGKRRNEQF | TRBV29-1
ASSLAHRVSNQPQH | TRBV7-8
ASRPDRISNQPQH | TRBV27
ASSEYSLLNTEAF | TRBV6-1
ASSLRGNTEAF | TRBV28
ASSLNQNTPYGYT | TRBV28
ASSPGGSISYEQY | TRBV18
ASSSSPGLGATSSYEQY | TRBV28
ASAQQGASTGELF | TRBV11-3
ASSSSRENSPLH | TRBV28
ASSLLGPGLAGIQETQY | TRBV7-3
ASSLLGQYSYNEQF | TRBV27
ASSQEGRQPQH | TRBV3-1/TRBV3-2
ASSLRQGGVGYT | TRBV28
ASSAGQGAIENIQY | TRBV5-4
ASSTPGTGTNGYT | TRBV19
ASSLEARVTYEQY | TRBV5-6
ATSDPNPELTANYGYT | TRBV24-1
ASRKGLAGTRVTQNEQF | TRBV5-1
ASSQIRGERGYT | TRBV13
ASTPTGRLTIY | TRBV12-3/TRBV12-4
ASSVRDLSTDTQY | TRBV9
ASSPEGASNQPQH | TRBV18
ASSENRDSYEQY | TRBV2
ASSLAFAGGPRETQY | TRBV7-6
ASSSYPVRQGSTDTQY | TRBV11-2
ASSFRSGNTIY | TRBV12-3/TRBV12-4
ASTLRERASSNQPQH | TRBV27
ASSQDSSGFTDTQY | TRBV3-1/TRBV3-2
AWVGQGQYGYT | TRBV30
ASSVRGRVNTGELF | TRBV27
ASGTGSTEAF | TRBV30
SEGGGTEAF | TRBV20-1
ASSFARGAARETQY | TRBV19
ASDREGWRELF | TRBV12-5
ASSFIQGKAF | TRBV28
AISEYSNEQF | TRBV10-3
ASSLGQDQPQH | TRBV7-9
ASSFPPGTSGSRITGELF | TRBV27
ASSSGTGRSYEQY | TRBV11-3
AISDSDGLNSPLH | TRBV10-3
ASTRGSGNEKLF | TRBV4-1
ASSIPAGRSSYEQY | TRBV19
ASSRTGWTDTQY | TRBV27
ASQSGTGYGYT | TRBV2
ASSPAGGRGMRAGELF | TRBV11-3
ASSLEGQVQETQY | TRBV7-9
SGDETYEQY | TRBV29-1
ASSRGGRGEAF | TRBV5-1